The 15 T cell receptor beta chains reported below all come from one sample, sequenced in a study of beta chain features in type 1 diabetes. Overall study results and limits: Within each of all four CD4+ subsets, Type 1 diabetes patients had TCRB CDR3s that were moderately but significantly shorter.

For these TCRs, the target antigens are not known. Sequencing targeted expressed TCRB transcripts, as all isolated RNA had been reverse transcribed. The assay was immunoSEQ multiplex PCR, and TCRdb's table has in-frame clones only and misses some. The table includes hundreds of thousands of clones, approximately 11% detected once. Specimen: naive CD4+ T cells from blood. Every receptor here comes from a man aged 25-45 years with type 1 diabetes.

The V gene is TRBV30, the J gene TRBJ1-4, with TRBD1 as a possible D gene (5 bases). The V end was cut by 3 bases, the J end by 8 bases, with 13 bases between. CDR3 length equals 13 residues. CDR1 is GTSNPN and CDR2 is SVGIG in the germline V gene (reference sequence). The DNA for the CDR3 is TGTGCCTGGAGCGATTGGACATTGGAAAAACTGTTTTTT. Translation: CAWSDWTLEKLFF.

The table lists this clone with a few counts. The chain links TRBV5-1 to TRBJ2-3, with no clear D. Trimming pared 1 base from V and 5 bases from J, leaving 8 bases between. The CDR3 totals 13 residues. Germline assignment: CDR1 SGHRS and CDR2 YFSETQ. The CDR3 DNA reads TGCGCCAGCAGCTTGCAAGCTGGAGATACGCAGTATTTT. It specifies CASSLQAGDTQYF.

The gene calls are TRBV4-1 and TRBJ2-3; 15 bases map to TRBD2. The V gene's germline CDR1 is MGHRA and CDR2 YSYEKL. With V trimmed by 5 bases and J by 6 bases, 6 bases remained unmatched. The CDR3 covers 16 residues. The CDR3 DNA reads as TGCGCCAGCAGCTTAACCGGGACTAGCGGGGGGGATACGCAGTATTTT. Protein sequence: CASSLTGTSGGDTQYF.

This clone has just a few counts. This chain uses TRBV7-6 with TRBJ2-2; 7 nucleotides agree with TRBD1. Germline lookup yields CDR1 SGHVS and CDR2 FNYEAQ. CDR3 length: 13 amino acids. V trimming: 4 bases; J trimming: 6 bases; junction bases outside the gene matches: 2. CDR3 in DNA: TGTGCCAGCAGCTCACAGGGGCCCGGGGAGCTGTTTTTT. Translated, it gives CASSSQGPGELFF.

This clone came up a few times. Written as DNA, the CDR3 is TGCGCCAGCAGCCAAGGGGGCACCTCTGGAAACACCATATATTTT. Its protein is CASSQGGTSGNTIYF. The chain has TRBV4-3 and TRBJ1-3; perhaps TRBD1 as D (5 bases). With 1 base removed from V and 0 bases from J, the gap between germline ends came to 7 bases. The CDR3 is made up of 15 amino acids. Germline CDR1 is LGHNA and CDR2 is YSLEER.

This clone occurred a few times. The chain is built from TRBV27 and TRBJ1-2, with D unresolved. V was shortened by 4 bases and J by 4 bases, with 13 bases between the two germline ends. The CDR3 consists of 14 residues. The germline V gene encodes CDR1 MNHEY and CDR2 SMNVEV (reference sequence). The CDR3 is CASSSGLRLYGYTF. The CDR3 DNA follows: TGTGCCAGCAGTTCCGGACTCCGTCTCTATGGCTACACCTTC.

J is TRBJ1-1 and V is TRBV5-4; TRBD1 matches at 9 bases. Per germline, CDR1 SGHNT and CDR2 YYREEE (reference sequence). This CDR3 has 14 residues. V was clipped by 5 bases and J by 11 bases; unmatched bases: 13. In DNA, the CDR3 is TGTGCCAGCAGTTCGGATCAGGGGACAGGGCCGGCTTTCTTT. Translation gives CASSSDQGTGPAFF.

The V and J genes are TRBV5-1 and TRBJ2-1, with 11 bases fitting TRBD1. The V gene's germline CDR1 is SGHRS and CDR2 YFSETQ. V shed 4 bases and J 3 bases; nucleotides not matched to a gene: 3. The CDR3 consists of 15 residues. The CDR3 nucleotides are TGCGCCAGCAGCCAGGGACAGGGGGGCTACAATGAGCAGTTCTTC. As protein: CASSQGQGGYNEQFF.

The CDR3, as DNA: TGTGCCAGCAGCTTAGAAGCGGGCAGGGGGATGCGAGCTTTCTTT. This sequence encodes CASSLEAGRGMRAFF. The chain joins TRBV7-6 to TRBJ1-1; 7 bases match TRBD1. The CDR3 spans 15 residues. Germline CDR1 and CDR2: SGHVS and FNYEAQ. Trimming removed 1 base from V and 10 bases from J; junction bases left unmatched: 12.

In its sample, this clone was seen a few times. Compared with germline, one end of the junction differs, possibly owing to a read error. The chain recombines TRBV29-1 with TRBJ2-3; 12 bases line up with TRBD2. The CDR3 extends over 14 amino acids. From germline, CDR1 is SQVTM and CDR2 ANQGSEA. The CDR3 nucleotides are TGCAGCGTGGAAGGACTAGCGGGGACAGATACGCAGTATTTT. Amino acid sequence: CSVEGLAGTDTQYF.

In its sample, this clone was seen a few times. The chain recombines TRBV11-3 with TRBJ2-5; D not resolved. V shed 0 bases and J shed 5 bases, with 4 bases lying between them. Germline CDR1 SGHNT, CDR2 YENEEA. CDR3 length equals 12 residues. CDR3 sequence: CASSLDRETQYF. For the CDR3, the DNA is TGTGCCAGCAGCTTAGATCGGGAGACCCAGTACTTC.

About this clone itself: Different DNA sequences within this sample yield the same CDR3. The chain has TRBV9 and TRBJ2-3; TRBD2 matches at 7 bases. After removal of 0 bases from V and 1 base from J, the junction contained 2 bases not matched to a gene. CDR1 is SGDLS, CDR2 YYNGEE, per germline. The CDR3 length is 15 residues. The CDR3 reads CASSVDAGGTDTQYF. CDR3 nucleotides: TGTGCCAGCAGCGTAGATGCGGGGGGCACAGATACGCAGTATTTT.

This clone was counted a few times. The CDR3 coding sequence is TGTGCCAGCAGTGTTACAGGGTTGACGCACGAGCAGTACTTC. This encodes CASSVTGLTHEQYF. The J gene is TRBJ2-7, the V gene TRBV6-1, with D possibly TRBD1 on 6 matching bases. Per germline, CDR1 MNHNS and CDR2 SASEGT. Trimming cost V 4 bases and J 5 bases, with 15 bases left between them. This CDR3 region has 14 residues.

The rearrangement links TRBV25-1 to TRBJ1-5, with 7 bases that match TRBD1. The CDR3 loop spans 16 amino acids. V shed 2 bases, J shed 5 bases, and the junction held 9 bases outside the gene matches. Germline CDR1 reads MGHDK; CDR2 reads SYGVNS. The CDR3 DNA is TGTGCCAGCAGTGAACCCGACAGGGATCGTTATCAGCCCCAGCATTTT. Protein product: CASSEPDRDRYQPQHF.

The sample holds a few counts of this clone. V gene TRBV5-1 combines with J gene TRBJ1-1, with TRBD1 matching 8 bases. Losses at the gene ends were 3 bases for V and 0 bases for J; bases not matched to a gene: 4. Germline CDR1 and CDR2: SGHRS and YFSETQ. CDR3 size: 15 residues. CDR3 coding DNA: TGCGCCAGCAGCTGGTCGGGACAGGTGAACACTGAAGCTTTCTTT. Translated, it gives CASSWSGQVNTEAFF.